This T cell receptor beta chain was retrieved from a study of neurological immune-mediated disorders (dated by TCRdb to between 2018 and 2021). Background for the entire study: Among the 35 or so multiple sclerosis patients, relapsing-remitting MS was present in approximately 31 and secondary progressive MS was present in 3. The cohort was made up of 68 subjects, consisting of roughly 15 HAM/TSP patients, around 35 multiple sclerosis patients and about 20 healthy controls. Alongside PBMC samples, the set of approximately 100 TCR-beta libraries contained longitudinal samples, technical triplicates, and paired CD4+ and CD8+ T-cell subsets that had been sorted. Using UMI-based sequencing, the study compared peripheral blood TCR-beta repertoires from patients with HTLV-I-associated myelopathy (HAM/TSP), patients with multiple sclerosis, and healthy controls.

From a lookup of the germline V gene (reference sequence), CDR1 and CDR2 are DFQATT and SNEGSKA. Counted from cysteine to phenylalanine, this CDR3 has 13 amino acids. Of all the DNA, just the CDR3 is kept, 39 bases in frame from base 1. Unsorted PBMC libraries were generated from 2 million PBMCs stored in RNAlater at -80 °C until RNA extraction. The multiple sclerosis patients were enrolled in a US clinical protocol that evaluated disease progression with magnetic resonance imaging. Peripheral blood underwent Ficoll-Hypaque density gradient centrifugation to isolate PBMCs, which were then cryopreserved in liquid nitrogen. Summary of the overall study and its limitations: The highest TCR clonal expansion was observed in HAM/TSP patients, whereas the lowest was observed in MS patients, even when compared with healthy controls. No identical CDR3 amino acid sequences were shared among expanded clones across subjects, suggesting private TCR-beta repertoires in all groups. In a phylogenetic analysis, the repertoires of 18 out of 34 MS patients fell into a single cluster of related CDR3 sequences, pointing to a possible signature at the repertoire level. The MS cluster was not associated with any clinical or MRI features, and the authors stated that larger cohorts are needed.

To synthesize cDNA, template-switch 5'RACE was performed with a primer carrying a 10-nucleotide random unique molecular identifier so that each TCR transcript was tagged. Each sequencing run produced over 170 million TCR-beta sequences covering 15-18 subjects. The RNeasy kit was used to extract total RNA. The KAPA Real-time Library Amplification kit was used to amplify TCR-beta VDJ regions with primers for the TCR constant region and the 5'RACE anchor. A first PCR added sample indexes and Illumina adaptors, and a second PCR then raised library yield. After Ampure bead purification, the TCR product of roughly 650 bp was size-selected on a 2% E-gel SizeSelection system. Before pooling, libraries had their quality checked on a Bioanalyzer, their concentration measured with Qubit, and their quantity determined with the Kapa Library Quantification kit. An Illumina HiSeq 2500 sequenced the libraries paired-end 2 x 150 bp. To increase sequence diversity, roughly 24-32% phiX was spiked into each library pool. The authors' pipeline ran thus. The quality-filtered reads were processed with the UMI-based MiGEC pipeline, whose error correction step removed more than 75% of the raw TCR sequences. IMGT germline references were used for aligning VDJ genes, and each clonotype was defined as a unique CDR3 amino acid sequence together with its V-J genes. Clonal expansion, Shannon diversity and CDR3 relatedness were evaluated with VDJtools (CalcPairwiseDistances, ClusterSamples), while phylogenetic trees were built in CLCbio workbench. Using coefficient-of-variation modelling across technical triplicates, the study counted a clone as expanded if it had at least 8 unique UMIs. TCRdb redid the processing of the public reads, applying fastp at Q25 and MiXCR, and retained in-frame beta chains. Rows are unified per CDR3 protein, each entry keeping the most common DNA and genes. These V and J calls originate from TCRdb's pipeline instead of the authors' own analysis. Counted in this sample were 80,000 to 95,000 distinct CDR3 sequences; under 4.5% of them appeared once. The ten biggest clones cover around 3.1% of the sample.

This clonotype was picked up many times. It has no known antigen specificity. Base qualities were left out, and no much larger clone turns up one base away. Sequences were obtained from PBMCs. The V gene is TRBV20-1 and the J gene is TRBJ2-1; TRBD2 aligns with 12 central bases. This receptor was identified in a woman aged 50 to 65 with multiple sclerosis. In nucleotides, the sequence is TGCAGCCACCTAGCGGGGGGGAACAATGAGCAGTTCTTC. The encoded protein is CSHLAGGNNEQFF.